This TCR beta chain was observed in a study of molecular identifiers for immune sequencing clone quantification (dated by TCRdb to the late 2010s). Regarding the complete study: For a replicate experiment, RNA from around 20,000 or 100,000 naive CD8 T cells was divided into five aliquots, of which four were sequenced. The study was a methods study using CD8 T cells to benchmark molecular-identifier clustering-based TCR repertoire sequencing (MIDCIRS) and TCR RNA copy counting. Overall study results and their limits: Modeling estimated roughly 3 recovered TCR RNA copies per cell, compared with about ten by digital PCR, which implies 25% to 30% capture efficiency. When barcode sub-clustering was not used, chimeric consensus sequences inflated TCR diversity, with chimeras reaching as high as 47%. Naive libraries contained spiked-in Jurkat TCR RNA (approximately ten copies' worth), which is not part of the donor repertoire. A single cell's worth of spiked-in Jurkat TCR RNA was reported detectable even among 750,000 to 1,000,000 naive CD8 T cells. Identical TCR molecules sharing a barcode could cause highly expanded clone sizes to be underestimated. Clones above 20 RNA copies held over 99% of molecules in CMV-specific effector cells but under 1% in naive cells.

Library prep was done by PCR. The listed sequencing device is NextSeq 500. Bulk TCR libraries were generated as previously described, with the TCR primers listed in Table S5 used. The Qiagen AllPrep DNA/RNA kit was used to purify total RNA. Reads from multiple sequencing runs of the same library were pooled before analysis. The paper's processing steps were these. Reads were retained only if their TCR constant sequence matched exactly, and those retained reads were trimmed to 150 nt and grouped according to their 12-nt molecular barcodes. Reads inside each barcode group were sub-clustered using a 15% Levenshtein threshold, and a quality-weighted consensus sequence was constructed for each RNA molecule. Non-functional sequences were removed, as were lower-count sequences one edit away from another. On the basis of fitting two negative binomial distributions, barcode sub-clusters with fewer than 20% of the maximum read count were discarded. The raw public data were reprocessed by TCRdb itself: fastp quality trimming at Q25, MiXCR clonotype calling, in-frame beta chains only. Identical CDR3 protein sequences are pooled into one entry, listed with their most common genes and DNA. For this entry, the V and J calls and clone size follow TCRdb and not the study's own pipeline. A total of nearly 650,000 distinct CDR3 sequences appear in this sample, about 25% of them only once. The ten top clones hold about 0.84% of the sample.

CDR1 LGHNA and CDR2 YSLEER were looked up in the germline V gene. The CDR3 has 20 amino acids, counting the end cysteine and phenylalanine. The retained sequence is limited to the CDR3, 60 bases, with the frame set at the first base. At the junction V is shortened by 3 bases and J by 0 bases; bases outside the gene matches: 14. This clonotype has ten or more counts. There is no known antigen for this receptor. Qualities for individual bases were not recorded, and no much larger clone is one base off. Naive CD8 T cell libraries were made from roughly 21,000 to 960,000 sorted cells using 10%, 30% or 50% of purified RNA. Naive CD8 T cells, defined as CD8+CD4-CCR7+CD45RA+, were FACS-sorted into RLT Plus buffer on a BD FACSAria II. To test detection sensitivity, Jurkat RNA equivalent to under 12 TCR copies was spiked into samples of roughly 17,000-1,000,000 naive CD8 T cells. Enrichment of CD8 T cells was done with RosetteSep CD8+ T Cell Enrichment Cocktail plus Ficoll-Paque, and ACK red cell lysis came afterward.

Material for sequencing was naive CD8+ T cells from blood, with Jurkat cell RNA spiked in. The cell subset or site label, read with the paper, signifies: FACS-sorted CD8+CD4-CCR7+CD45RA+ naive T cells. This receptor was identified in a human donor in good health. Some libraries in this study had Jurkat cell RNA spiked in. This chain is built from TRBV4-3 and TRBJ2-6; 7 of the junction bases match TRBD2. This receptor has the CDR3 CASSHPKGGSETSGANVLTF. The base sequence is TGCGCCAGCAGCCACCCAAAGGGAGGGTCCGAAACCTCTGGGGCCAACGTCCTGACTTTC.